The rows below give T cell receptor beta chains drawn from one sample of a study of post-analysis software for immune sequencing data. TCRdb reanalysed the PCR reads using MiXCR and keeps one entry per CDR3 protein. Among roughly 400,000 distinct CDR3 sequences listed, less than 40% were seen once. Sequenced: blood. The receptors were gathered from a girl aged 2 to 9 with multiple sclerosis. The CDR3 runs from the conserved cysteine through the conserved F or W. The order of the fields is V gene, D gene, J gene, clone size, CDR3 protein, CDR3 DNA. A D gene is named only where the DNA matches it firmly. The size field is filled for only some rows; it gives once, few, many or a size class.

V gene: TRBV3-1
D gene: -
J gene: TRBJ2-7
clone size: few
CDR3 protein: CASSQESRYEQYF
CDR3 DNA: TGTGCCAGCAGCCAAGAAAGCCGCTACGAGCAGTACTTC

V gene: TRBV7-2
D gene: -
J gene: TRBJ1-5
clone size: -
CDR3 protein: CASSLTWQPQHF
CDR3 DNA: TGTGCCAGCAGCTTAACGTGGCAGCCCCAGCATTTT

V gene: TRBV29-1
D gene: -
J gene: TRBJ2-7
clone size: -
CDR3 protein: CSVIRPSTYEQYF
CDR3 DNA: TGCAGCGTTATCCGTCCCTCGACCTACGAGCAGTACTTC

V gene: TRBV9
D gene: -
J gene: TRBJ2-7
clone size: few
CDR3 protein: CASSVGGTGSYEQYF
CDR3 DNA: TGTGCCAGCAGCGTAGGGGGAACAGGTTCCTACGAGCAGTACTTC

V gene: TRBV20-1
D gene: TRBD1
J gene: TRBJ2-5
clone size: -
CDR3 protein: CSARNRDRGLETQYF
CDR3 DNA: TGCAGTGCTAGGAACCGGGACAGGGGGCTGGAGACCCAGTACTTC

V gene: TRBV29-1
D gene: TRBD1
J gene: TRBJ1-1
clone size: few
CDR3 protein: CSVTGQNTEAFF
CDR3 DNA: TGCAGCGTGACAGGGCAAAACACTGAAGCTTTCTTT

V gene: TRBV2
D gene: -
J gene: TRBJ2-1
clone size: -
CDR3 protein: CASSLLGQLRSYNEQFF
CDR3 DNA: TGTGCCAGCAGTCTCTTAGGACAGCTGAGGTCCTACAATGAGCAGTTCTTC

V gene: TRBV7-2
D gene: -
J gene: TRBJ2-7
clone size: few
CDR3 protein: CASSLYSRSSYEQYF
CDR3 DNA: TGTGCCAGCAGCTTATATAGCAGGAGCTCCTACGAGCAGTACTTC

V gene: TRBV4-2
D gene: TRBD2
J gene: TRBJ2-1
clone size: -
CDR3 protein: CASSLPSGSYNEQFF
CDR3 DNA: TGTGCCAGCAGCCTGCCTAGCGGATCCTACAATGAGCAGTTCTTC

V gene: TRBV7-2
D gene: TRBD1
J gene: TRBJ1-2
clone size: -
CDR3 protein: CASSLAGDSNYGYTF
CDR3 DNA: TGTGCCAGCAGCTTAGCTGGGGACAGCAACTATGGCTACACCTTC

V gene: TRBV20-1
D gene: TRBD2
J gene: TRBJ2-7
clone size: few
CDR3 protein: CSARGVASSGRPEQYF
CDR3 DNA: TGCAGTGCTAGAGGGGTCGCGTCTAGCGGGAGACCCGAGCAGTACTTC

V gene: TRBV10-3
D gene: -
J gene: TRBJ2-1
clone size: -
CDR3 protein: CAINRGTAYNEQFF
CDR3 DNA: TGTGCCATCAACCGGGGGACAGCATACAATGAGCAGTTCTTC

V gene: TRBV4-1
D gene: -
J gene: TRBJ2-3
clone size: few
CDR3 protein: CASSQKVRYDTQYF
CDR3 DNA: TGCGCCAGCAGCCAAAAAGTAAGGTACGATACGCAGTATTTT

V gene: TRBV20-1
D gene: -
J gene: TRBJ2-5
clone size: -
CDR3 protein: CSARVFDEQYF
CDR3 DNA: TGCAGTGCTAGAGTTTTTGATGAGCAGTACTTC

V gene: TRBV5-1
D gene: -
J gene: TRBJ1-5
clone size: -
CDR3 protein: CASSLGGTGQPQHF
CDR3 DNA: TGCGCCAGCAGCTTGGGTGGAACGGGGCAGCCCCAGCATTTT

V gene: TRBV7-8
D gene: TRBD1
J gene: TRBJ2-7
clone size: -
CDR3 protein: CASSWRTGGPYKQYF
CDR3 DNA: TGTGCCAGCAGCTGGAGGACAGGGGGTCCCTACAAGCAGTACTTC

V gene: TRBV5-1
D gene: -
J gene: TRBJ2-1
clone size: -
CDR3 protein: CASSLANNEQFF
CDR3 DNA: TGCGCCAGCAGCTTGGCTAACAATGAGCAGTTCTTC

V gene: TRBV6-1
D gene: -
J gene: TRBJ2-5
clone size: -
CDR3 protein: CASSVQGWGNRETQYF
CDR3 DNA: TGTGCCAGCAGTGTACAGGGATGGGGAAACCGGGAGACCCAGTACTTC